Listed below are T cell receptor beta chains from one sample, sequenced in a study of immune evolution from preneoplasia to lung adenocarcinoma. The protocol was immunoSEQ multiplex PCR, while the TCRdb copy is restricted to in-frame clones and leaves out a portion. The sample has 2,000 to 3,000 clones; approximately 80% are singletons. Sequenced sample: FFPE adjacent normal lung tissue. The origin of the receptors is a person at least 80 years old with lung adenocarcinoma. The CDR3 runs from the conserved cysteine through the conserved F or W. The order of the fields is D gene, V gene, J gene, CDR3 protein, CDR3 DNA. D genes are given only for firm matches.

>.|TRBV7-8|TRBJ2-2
CASTRGAAANTGELFF
TGTGCCAGCACCAGGGGTGCGGCAGCTAACACCGGGGAGCTGTTTTTT
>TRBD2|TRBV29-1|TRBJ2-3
CSVANLAARDTQYF
TGCAGCGTCGCTAACCTAGCGGCCCGAGATACGCAGTATTTT
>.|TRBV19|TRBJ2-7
CASSKNRDNSYEQYF
TGTGCCAGTAGTAAAAACCGGGACAACTCCTACGAGCAGTACTTC
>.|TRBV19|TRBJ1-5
CASSFGVEQPQHF
TGTGCCAGTAGCTTCGGGGTAGAACAGCCCCAGCATTTT
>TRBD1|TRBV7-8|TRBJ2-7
CASSPDRAPEQYF
TGTGCCAGCAGCCCCGACAGGGCCCCCGAGCAGTACTTC
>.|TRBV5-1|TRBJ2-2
CASSWQANTGELFF
TGCGCCAGCAGCTGGCAGGCGAACACCGGGGAGCTGTTTTTT
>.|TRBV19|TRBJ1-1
CASSKSFFSRTALNTEAFF
TGTGCCAGTAGTAAGAGCTTTTTTTCTCGGACAGCCCTGAACACTGAAGCTTTCTTT
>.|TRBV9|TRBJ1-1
CASSVTENTEAFF
TGTGCCAGCAGCGTAACAGAGAACACTGAAGCTTTCTTT
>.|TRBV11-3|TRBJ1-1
CASSFGTATEAFF
TGTGCCAGCAGCTTCGGAACAGCCACTGAAGCTTTCTTT
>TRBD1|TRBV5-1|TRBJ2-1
CASSLGQGYNEQFF
TGCGCCAGCAGCTTGGGACAGGGTTACAATGAGCAGTTCTTC